These 12 T cell receptor beta chains were all obtained from the same sample, sequenced in a study of OX40 agonist ivuxolimab in advanced cancers. To prepare the library, the immunoSEQ multiplex PCR assay was applied. Sourced from immuneACCESS, this table was stored by TCRdb with only in-frame sequences that have V and J called. A share of the clones is absent; for the studies checked, an unresolved V gene accounts for under half, and the remainder has no known explanation. The sample table shows tens of thousands of clones, and around 88% are seen once. More than 0.5% of the sample is held by the ten biggest clonotypes. Sequencing was performed on CD4+ or CD8+ T cells sorted from blood, taken in a trial of the OX40 agonist ivuxolimab. Receptor source: an adult with an advanced solid tumor such as melanoma, head and neck, liver or kidney cancer.

The chain carries TRBV5-1 and TRBJ2-1; the D is unclear. CDR3 length equals 13 residues. Per germline, CDR1 SGHRS and CDR2 YFSETQ. V gave up 2 bases and J gave up 1 base, with 4 bases separating them. For the CDR3, the DNA is TGCGCCAGCAGCTTATCTTCCTACAATGAGCAGTTCTTC. Translation: CASSLSSYNEQFF.

CDR3 protein: CASRATANTGELFF. The CDR3 DNA sequence: TGTGCCAGCAGAGCAACAGCGAACACCGGGGAGCTGTTTTTT. The chain is built from TRBV2 and TRBJ2-2, with D unresolved. Germline V gene sequence: CDR1 SNHLY, CDR2 FYNNEI. This CDR3 has 14 residues. Trimming cost V 6 bases and J 0 bases, with 8 bases left between them.

The V gene is TRBV2, the J gene TRBJ1-4; TRBD1 agrees at 9 bases. V dropped 11 bases and J dropped 8; count of bases not matched to a gene: 15. CDR1 and CDR2 from the germline V gene are SNHLY and FYNNEI. The CDR3 length is 15 residues. Written as DNA, the CDR3 is TGTGCCGGGTCCCGGCAAACAGGGGGCTTCGAAAAACTGTTTTTT. Protein sequence: CAGSRQTGGFEKLFF.

J is TRBJ1-2 and V is TRBV6-1, with D perhaps TRBD1 (6 bases). The CDR3 spans 16 residues. The V and J ends lost 1 base and 3 bases respectively, with 15 bases between them. The germline gives CDR1 MNHNS, CDR2 SASEGT. The CDR3 reads CASSEEGEQGYYGYTF. CDR3 nucleotide sequence: TGTGCCAGCAGTGAAGAGGGGGAGCAGGGCTACTATGGCTACACCTTC.

This chain uses TRBV6-5 with TRBJ1-1, with D hard to call. From germline, CDR1 is MNHEY and CDR2 SVGAGI. CDR3 length: 14 amino acids. Trimming stripped 0 bases from V and 1 base from J, with 6 bases between. The CDR3 DNA reads TGTGCCAGCAGTTACTCTTGGGCGAACACTGAAGCTTTCTTT. This codes for CASSYSWANTEAFF.

About this clone itself: Other DNA sequences of this sample code for an identical CDR3. J is TRBJ1-4 and V is TRBV7-9; 8 bases fit TRBD1. V gave up 5 bases and J gave up 5 bases; unmatched junction bases: 4. The CDR3 has 14 amino acids. Germline V gene lookup returns CDR1 SEHNR and CDR2 FQNEAQ (reference sequence). The chain's CDR3 is CASSLQGENEKLFF. CDR3 DNA sequence: TGTGCCAGCAGCCTACAGGGGGAGAATGAAAAACTGTTTTTT.

The chain carries TRBV10-1 and TRBJ2-7; TRBD1 matches 8 bases. The CDR3 spans 17 residues. Per germline, CDR1 WNHNN and CDR2 SYGVQD (reference sequence). V shed 3 bases and J 1 base; nucleotides not matched to a gene: 11. In DNA, the CDR3 is TGCGCCAGCAGTGATTTGACCCGACAGGGGCCGTCCTACGAGCAGTACTTC. It specifies CASSDLTRQGPSYEQYF.

This clone was recorded only once. V gene TRBV7-3 combines with J gene TRBJ2-3, with 14 bases matching TRBD2. The CDR3 contains 16 residues. V lost 5 bases to trimming and J lost 4 bases; unmatched junction nucleotides: 5. CDR1 SGHTA and CDR2 FQGTGA come from the germline V gene. The DNA of the CDR3 is TGTGCCAGCAGCCAGGGGACTAGCGGGAGTGCAGATACGCAGTATTTT. Translation: CASSQGTSGSADTQYF.

The genes are TRBV6-6 and TRBJ1-3; D is perhaps TRBD1 (6 bases). Germline CDR1 MNHNY, CDR2 SVGAGI (reference sequence). There are 14 residues in the CDR3. V was shortened by 5 bases and J by 4 bases, with 12 bases between the two germline ends. The CDR3 spells CASSLGTIGNTIYF. DNA for the CDR3: TGTGCCAGCAGTCTGGGGACAATAGGAAACACCATATATTTT.

The DNA for the CDR3 is TGTGCCTGGAGTGAAGGATCTGCTAATGAAAAACTGTTTTTT. It codes for CAWSEGSANEKLFF. V and J are TRBV30 and TRBJ1-4; D ambiguous. V was shortened by 1 base and J by 3 bases, with 9 bases between the two germline ends. The CDR3 spans 14 residues. Germline assignment: CDR1 GTSNPN and CDR2 SVGIG (reference sequence).

The chain combines TRBV5-1 with TRBJ1-4; D uncertain. The CDR3 spans 14 residues. Germline V gene lookup returns CDR1 SGHRS and CDR2 YFSETQ. Trimming shortened V by 2 bases and J by 7 bases, and 12 bases separated the two germline ends. As DNA, the CDR3 is TGCGCCAGCAGCTTTACCGGAGACACTGAAAAACTGTTTTTT. Translation gives CASSFTGDTEKLFF.

Here the CDR3 reads CASSSGLAGAQETQYF. The DNA for the CDR3 is TGCGCCAGCAGCTCGGGACTAGCGGGAGCCCAAGAGACCCAGTACTTC. The genes are TRBV10-2 and TRBJ2-5; TRBD2 matches at 14 bases. The ends lost 6 bases at V and 1 base at J; junction bases unmatched: 4. The CDR3 is 16 amino acids. From germline, CDR1 is WSHSY and CDR2 SAAADI.